Following are 9 T cell receptor beta chains from one sample sequenced in a study of T cell responses to AZD1222 COVID-19 vaccine. Libraries were prepared by immunoSEQ multiplex PCR; TCRdb keeps only in-frame clonotypes and omits some of them. This sample has 60,000 to 75,000 clones, with 83% found just once. Sequenced material: peripheral blood, taken 28 days after the second AZD1222 dose. The receptors were gathered from an adult who received the AZD1222 COVID-19 vaccine.

This clone turned up a few times. The chain uses TRBV4-3 and TRBJ1-4; D not resolved. Trimming left V 0 bases short and J 8 bases short, with 7 bases between. Germline CDR1 reads LGHNA; CDR2 reads YSLEER. This CDR3 region has 13 residues. The CDR3 protein is CASSQEGQEKLFF. CDR3 in DNA: TGCGCCAGCAGCCAAGAAGGTCAAGAAAAACTGTTTTTT.

The V gene is TRBV3-1 (or the pseudogene TRBV3-2), the J gene TRBJ2-3, with 7 bases identical to TRBD2. Germline V gene sequence: CDR1 LGHDT, CDR2 YNNKEL (reference sequence). The CDR3 is 13 residues long. The V gene end was trimmed by 6 bases and the J gene end by 3 bases; junction bases not matched to a gene: 3. The CDR3 region is CASRASGTDTQYF. The CDR3 DNA reads TGTGCCAGCAGGGCTAGCGGAACAGATACGCAGTATTTT.

This chain joins TRBV5-4 and TRBJ1-5; D uncertain. The CDR3 is made up of 14 amino acids. Germline values: CDR1 SGHNT, CDR2 YYREEE (reference sequence). Trimming pared 0 bases from V and 4 bases from J, leaving 8 bases between. The CDR3 DNA reads TGTGCCAGCAGCTTGGAGCCAATAAATCAGCCCCAGCATTTT. Amino acid sequence: CASSLEPINQPQHF.

This clone was seen only once. The V gene is TRBV12-3 or TRBV12-4, the J gene TRBJ1-2, with unresolved D. The V end lost 8 bases, the J end lost 4 bases, and 14 bases lay between the germline ends. The CDR3 runs to 13 residues. The CDR3 nucleotides are TGTGCCAGCGCCCCCTCGGGAGGCTATGGCTACACCTTC. Translation: CASAPSGGYGYTF.

The chain recombines TRBV12-5 with TRBJ2-5; 14 bases are a match to TRBD2. The CDR3 length is 21 residues. The germline CDR1 and CDR2 sequences are LGHNT and FRNRAP. V trimming: 7 bases; J trimming: 5 bases; junction bases outside the gene matches: 24. The CDR3 sequence is CASASGVIPGLAGGPPETQYF. Written as DNA, the CDR3 is TGTGCTAGTGCAAGTGGGGTCATCCCTGGACTAGCGGGGGGACCCCCTGAGACCCAGTACTTC.

The table lists this clone with a count of one. V and J are TRBV21-1 and TRBJ1-1. TRBV21-1 is labeled a pseudogene. The CDR3 extends over 13 amino acids. The DNA for the CDR3 is TGTGCCAGCAGCAAAGTCACGAACACTGAAGCTTTCTTT. Amino acid sequence: CASSKVTNTEAFF.

V and J are TRBV7-8 and TRBJ2-1; D call uncertain. V was trimmed by 1 base and J by 6 bases, leaving 7 bases between them. Germline CDR1 and CDR2: SGHVS and FQNEAQ. The CDR3 extends over 13 amino acids. The CDR3 loop is CASSLGRSNEQFF. As DNA, the CDR3 is TGTGCCAGCAGCTTAGGGCGGAGCAATGAGCAGTTCTTC.

The V gene is TRBV5-1, the J gene TRBJ2-4, with no clear D. CDR3 length: 17 amino acids. The V end was cut by 1 base, the J end by 0 bases, with 14 bases between. CDR1 is SGHRS and CDR2 is YFSETQ in the germline V gene. CDR3 region: CASSLPLGPAAKNIQYF. The CDR3 nucleotides read TGCGCCAGCAGCTTGCCCCTCGGGCCAGCAGCCAAAAACATTCAGTACTTC.

The chain has TRBV10-3 and TRBJ1-2; D is ambiguous. Germline V CDR1 and CDR2: ENHRY, SYGVKD. The CDR3 is 16 amino acids. V was trimmed by 0 bases and J by 1 base, leaving 12 bases between them. CDR3 sequence reads: CAISESLRYFNYGYTF. CDR3 bases: TGTGCCATCAGTGAGTCCCTGCGATACTTTAACTATGGCTACACCTTC.